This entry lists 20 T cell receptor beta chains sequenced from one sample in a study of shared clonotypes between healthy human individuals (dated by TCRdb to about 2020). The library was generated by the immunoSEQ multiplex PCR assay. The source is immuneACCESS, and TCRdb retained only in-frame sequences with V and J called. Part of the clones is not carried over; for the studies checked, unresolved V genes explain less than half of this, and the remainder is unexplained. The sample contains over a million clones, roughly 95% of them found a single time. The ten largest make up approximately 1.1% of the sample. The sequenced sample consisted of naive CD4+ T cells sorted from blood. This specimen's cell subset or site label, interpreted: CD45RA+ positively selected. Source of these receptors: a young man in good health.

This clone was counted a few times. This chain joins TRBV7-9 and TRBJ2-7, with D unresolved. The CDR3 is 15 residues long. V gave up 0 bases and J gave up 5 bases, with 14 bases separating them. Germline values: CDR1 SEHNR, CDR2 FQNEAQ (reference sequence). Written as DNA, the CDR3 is TGTGCCAGCAGCTTAGCCCTCCCCGGGTTGAACGAGCAGTACTTC. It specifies CASSLALPGLNEQYF.

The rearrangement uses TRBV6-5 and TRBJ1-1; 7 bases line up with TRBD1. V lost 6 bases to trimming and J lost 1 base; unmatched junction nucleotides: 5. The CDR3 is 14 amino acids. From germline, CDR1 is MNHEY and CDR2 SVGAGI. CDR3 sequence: CASSFRTGNTEAFF. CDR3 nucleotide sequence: TGTGCCAGCAGCTTCCGGACAGGGAACACTGAAGCTTTCTTT.

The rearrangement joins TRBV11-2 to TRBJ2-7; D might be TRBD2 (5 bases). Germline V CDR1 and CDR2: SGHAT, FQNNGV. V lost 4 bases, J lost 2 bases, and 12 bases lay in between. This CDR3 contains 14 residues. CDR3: CASSSFSATYEQYF. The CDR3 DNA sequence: TGTGCCAGCAGCTCCTTTAGCGCGACCTACGAGCAGTACTTC. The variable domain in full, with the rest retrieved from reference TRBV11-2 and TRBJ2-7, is EAGVAQSPRYKIIEKRQSVAFWCNPISGHATLYWYQQILGQGPKLLIQFQNNGVVDDSQLPKDRFSAERLKGVDSTLKIQPAKLEDSAVYLCASSSFSATYEQYFGPGTRLTVT.

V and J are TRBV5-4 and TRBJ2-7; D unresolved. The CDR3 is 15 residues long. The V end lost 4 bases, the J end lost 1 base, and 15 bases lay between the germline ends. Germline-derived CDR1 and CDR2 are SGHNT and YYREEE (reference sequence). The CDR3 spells CASSERRSGSYEQYF. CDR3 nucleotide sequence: TGTGCCAGCAGCGAGAGGCGTAGTGGATCCTACGAGCAGTACTTC.

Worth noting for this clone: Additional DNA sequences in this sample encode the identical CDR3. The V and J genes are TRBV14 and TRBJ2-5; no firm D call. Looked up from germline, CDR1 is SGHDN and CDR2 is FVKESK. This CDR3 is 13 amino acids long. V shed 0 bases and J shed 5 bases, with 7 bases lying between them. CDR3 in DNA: TGTGCCAGCAGCCAAGATCTAGTGGAGACCCAGTACTTC. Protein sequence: CASSQDLVETQYF.

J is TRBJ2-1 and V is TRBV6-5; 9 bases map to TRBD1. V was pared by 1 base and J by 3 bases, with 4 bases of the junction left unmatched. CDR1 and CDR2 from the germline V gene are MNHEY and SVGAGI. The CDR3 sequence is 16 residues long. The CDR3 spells CASSYWLGQGYNEQFF. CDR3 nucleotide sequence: TGTGCCAGCAGTTACTGGCTGGGACAGGGCTACAATGAGCAGTTCTTC.

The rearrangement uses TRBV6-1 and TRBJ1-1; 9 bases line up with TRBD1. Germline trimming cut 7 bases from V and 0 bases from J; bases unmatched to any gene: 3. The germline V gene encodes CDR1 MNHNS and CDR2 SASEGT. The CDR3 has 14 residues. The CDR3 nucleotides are TGTGCCAGCATCGACAGGGGGTTGAACACTGAAGCTTTCTTT. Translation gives CASIDRGLNTEAFF.

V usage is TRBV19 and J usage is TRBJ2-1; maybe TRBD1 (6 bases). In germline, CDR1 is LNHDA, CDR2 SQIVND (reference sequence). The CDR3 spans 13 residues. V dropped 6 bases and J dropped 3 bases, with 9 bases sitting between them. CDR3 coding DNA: TGTGCCAGTAGAATGGGACACTACAATGAGCAGTTCTTC. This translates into CASRMGHYNEQFF.

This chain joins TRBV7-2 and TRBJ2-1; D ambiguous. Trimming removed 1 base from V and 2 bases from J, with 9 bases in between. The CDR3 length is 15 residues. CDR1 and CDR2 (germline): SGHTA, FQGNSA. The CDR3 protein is CASSLGFSPYNEQFF. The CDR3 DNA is TGTGCCAGCAGCTTAGGCTTTTCTCCCTACAATGAGCAGTTCTTC.

Here the CDR3 reads CASSPAVYEQYF. In DNA, the CDR3 is TGTGCCAGCAGCCCTGCGGTTTACGAGCAGTACTTC. The chain couples TRBV11-2 to TRBJ2-7; D is uncertain. The CDR3 spans 12 residues. Deletions cut 5 bases from V and 4 bases from J, with 9 bases between. The V gene's germline CDR1 is SGHAT and CDR2 FQNNGV.

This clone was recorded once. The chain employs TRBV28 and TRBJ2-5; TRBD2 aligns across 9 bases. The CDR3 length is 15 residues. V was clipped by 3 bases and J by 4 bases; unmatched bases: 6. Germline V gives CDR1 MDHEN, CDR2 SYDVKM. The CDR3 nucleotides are TGTGCCAGCAGTTTCTGGCGGGAGGGAGGAGAGACCCAGTACTTC. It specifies CASSFWREGGETQYF.

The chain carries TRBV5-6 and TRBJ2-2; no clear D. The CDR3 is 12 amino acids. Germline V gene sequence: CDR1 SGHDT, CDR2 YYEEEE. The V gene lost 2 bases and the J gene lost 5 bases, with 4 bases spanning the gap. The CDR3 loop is CASSFKTGELFF. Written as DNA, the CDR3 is TGTGCCAGCAGCTTCAAAACCGGGGAGCTGTTTTTT.

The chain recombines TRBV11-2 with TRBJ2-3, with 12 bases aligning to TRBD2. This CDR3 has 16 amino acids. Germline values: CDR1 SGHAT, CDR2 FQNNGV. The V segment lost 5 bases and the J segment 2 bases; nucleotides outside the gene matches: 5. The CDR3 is CASSIGLAGPTDTQYF. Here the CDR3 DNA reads TGTGCCAGCAGCATAGGACTAGCGGGGCCCACAGATACGCAGTATTTT.

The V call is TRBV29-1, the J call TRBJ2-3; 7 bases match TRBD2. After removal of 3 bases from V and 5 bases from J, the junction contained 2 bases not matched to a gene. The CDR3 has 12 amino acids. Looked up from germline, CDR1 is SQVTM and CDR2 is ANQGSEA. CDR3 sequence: CSVEWGGDTQYF. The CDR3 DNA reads TGCAGCGTTGAGTGGGGGGGAGATACGCAGTATTTT.

The CDR3 region is CASSFTTRTVTDTQYF. CDR3 in DNA: TGTGCCAGCAGCTTTACAACTAGGACGGTAACAGATACGCAGTATTTT. The rearrangement uses TRBV13 and TRBJ2-3, with D possibly matching TRBD2 (5 bases). The CDR3 sequence is 16 residues long. Germline V gene lookup returns CDR1 PRHDT and CDR2 FYEKMQ (reference sequence). V lost 3 bases, J lost 3 bases, and 16 bases lay in between. Filled out from reference TRBV13 and TRBJ2-3, the complete variable domain reads AAGVIQSPRHLIKEKRETATLKCYPIPRHDTVYWYQQGPGQDPQFLISFYEKMQSDKGSIPDRFSAQQFSDYHSELNMSSLELGDSALYFCASSFTTRTVTDTQYFGPGTRLTVL.

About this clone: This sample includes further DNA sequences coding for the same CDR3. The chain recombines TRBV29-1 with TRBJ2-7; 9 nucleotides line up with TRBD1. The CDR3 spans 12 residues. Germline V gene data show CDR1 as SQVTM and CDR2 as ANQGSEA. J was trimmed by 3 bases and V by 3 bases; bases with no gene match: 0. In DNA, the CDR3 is TGCAGCGTTGAGGGACAGGGCTACGAGCAGTACTTC. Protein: CSVEGQGYEQYF.

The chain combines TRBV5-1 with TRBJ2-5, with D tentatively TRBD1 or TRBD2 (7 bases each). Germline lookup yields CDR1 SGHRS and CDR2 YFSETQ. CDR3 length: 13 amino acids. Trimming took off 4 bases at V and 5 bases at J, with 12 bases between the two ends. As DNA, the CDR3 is TGCGCCAGCAGCGAAGCGGGACAGGAGACCCAGTACTTC. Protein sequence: CASSEAGQETQYF.

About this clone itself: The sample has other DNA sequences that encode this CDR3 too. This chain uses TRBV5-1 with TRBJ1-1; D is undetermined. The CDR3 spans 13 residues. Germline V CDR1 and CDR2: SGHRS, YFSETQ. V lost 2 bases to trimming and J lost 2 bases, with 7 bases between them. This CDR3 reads CASSFTRNTEAFF. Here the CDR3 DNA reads TGCGCCAGCAGCTTCACCCGCAACACTGAAGCTTTCTTT.

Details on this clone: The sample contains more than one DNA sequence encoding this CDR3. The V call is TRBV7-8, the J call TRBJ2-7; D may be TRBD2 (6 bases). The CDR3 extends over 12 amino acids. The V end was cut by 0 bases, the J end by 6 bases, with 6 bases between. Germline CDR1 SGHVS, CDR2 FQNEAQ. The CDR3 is CASSLAGGEQYF. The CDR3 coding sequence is TGTGCCAGCAGCTTAGCGGGGGGCGAGCAGTACTTC.

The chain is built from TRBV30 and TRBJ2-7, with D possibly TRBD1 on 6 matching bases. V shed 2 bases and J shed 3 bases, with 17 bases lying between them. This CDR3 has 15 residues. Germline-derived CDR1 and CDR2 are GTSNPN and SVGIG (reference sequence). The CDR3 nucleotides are TGTGCCTGGAGTAGTCTGGGGGCCCCAGTCTACGAGCAGTACTTC. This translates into CAWSSLGAPVYEQYF.